This T cell receptor beta chain appears in the sequencing data of a study of blood T cell repertoires in COVID-19. Study details: Donors in the United States, Italy and Spain gave samples during acute or convalescent COVID-19. Nucleic acid was either cDNA or gDNA, and it came from T cells, B-cell-depleted T cells, or PBMCs.

The CDR3 has 15 amino acids. Germline V gives CDR1 MGHRA, CDR2 YSYEKL. Trimming removed 3 bases from V and 5 bases from J; junction bases left unmatched: 3. Study processing details: Scientists estimated how many nucleated cells there were by amplifying reference gene primers. The repertoire was sequenced with immunoSEQ multiplex PCR; TCRdb's copy has only in-frame clones and lacks some. V and J calls and clone size come straight from that table; D and trimming were deduced from the DNA. This repertoire shows roughly 250,000 clones, about 87% found once; its top ten account for over 4%. The sequenced sample was peripheral blood. This chain uses TRBV4-1 with TRBJ2-2; 10 bases line up with TRBD2. The sequence derives from a man aged 55 to 70 who had recovered from COVID-19. Here the CDR3 DNA reads TGCGCCAGCAGCCACTCTAGCGGGGGTACCGGGGAGCTGTTTTTT. Amino acids: CASSHSSGGTGELFF.